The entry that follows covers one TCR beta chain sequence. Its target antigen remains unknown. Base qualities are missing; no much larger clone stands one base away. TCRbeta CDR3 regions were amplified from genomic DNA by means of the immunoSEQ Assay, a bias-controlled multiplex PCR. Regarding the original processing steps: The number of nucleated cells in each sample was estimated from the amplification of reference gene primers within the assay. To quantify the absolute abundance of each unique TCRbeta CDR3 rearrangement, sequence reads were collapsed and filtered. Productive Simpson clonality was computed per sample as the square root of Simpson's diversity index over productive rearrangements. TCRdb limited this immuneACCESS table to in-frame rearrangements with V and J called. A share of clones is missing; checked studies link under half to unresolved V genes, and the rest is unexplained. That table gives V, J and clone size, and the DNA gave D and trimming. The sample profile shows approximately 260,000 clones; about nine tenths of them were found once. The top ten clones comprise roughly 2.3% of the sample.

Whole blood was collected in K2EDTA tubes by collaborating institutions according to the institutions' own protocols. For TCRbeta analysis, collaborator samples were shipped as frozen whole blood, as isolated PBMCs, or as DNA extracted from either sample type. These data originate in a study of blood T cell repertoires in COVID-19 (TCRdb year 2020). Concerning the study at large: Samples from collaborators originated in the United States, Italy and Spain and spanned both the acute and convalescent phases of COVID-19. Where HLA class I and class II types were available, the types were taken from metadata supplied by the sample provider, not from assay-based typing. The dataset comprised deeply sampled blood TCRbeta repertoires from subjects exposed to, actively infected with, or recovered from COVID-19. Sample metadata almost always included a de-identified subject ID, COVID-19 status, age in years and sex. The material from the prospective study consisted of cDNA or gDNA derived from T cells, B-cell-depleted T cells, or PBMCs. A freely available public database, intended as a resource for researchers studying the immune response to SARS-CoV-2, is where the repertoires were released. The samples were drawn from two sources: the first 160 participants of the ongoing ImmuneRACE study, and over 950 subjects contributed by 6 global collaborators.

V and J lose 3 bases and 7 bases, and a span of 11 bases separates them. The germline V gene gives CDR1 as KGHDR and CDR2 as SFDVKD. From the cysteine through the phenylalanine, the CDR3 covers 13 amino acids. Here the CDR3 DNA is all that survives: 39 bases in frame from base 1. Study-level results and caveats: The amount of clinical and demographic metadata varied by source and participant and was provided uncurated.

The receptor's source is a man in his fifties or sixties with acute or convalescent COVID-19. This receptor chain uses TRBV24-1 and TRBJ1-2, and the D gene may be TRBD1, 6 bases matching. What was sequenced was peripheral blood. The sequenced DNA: TGTGCCACCAGTGATGCAGGGGATCGTGGCTACACCTTC. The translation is CATSDAGDRGYTF.